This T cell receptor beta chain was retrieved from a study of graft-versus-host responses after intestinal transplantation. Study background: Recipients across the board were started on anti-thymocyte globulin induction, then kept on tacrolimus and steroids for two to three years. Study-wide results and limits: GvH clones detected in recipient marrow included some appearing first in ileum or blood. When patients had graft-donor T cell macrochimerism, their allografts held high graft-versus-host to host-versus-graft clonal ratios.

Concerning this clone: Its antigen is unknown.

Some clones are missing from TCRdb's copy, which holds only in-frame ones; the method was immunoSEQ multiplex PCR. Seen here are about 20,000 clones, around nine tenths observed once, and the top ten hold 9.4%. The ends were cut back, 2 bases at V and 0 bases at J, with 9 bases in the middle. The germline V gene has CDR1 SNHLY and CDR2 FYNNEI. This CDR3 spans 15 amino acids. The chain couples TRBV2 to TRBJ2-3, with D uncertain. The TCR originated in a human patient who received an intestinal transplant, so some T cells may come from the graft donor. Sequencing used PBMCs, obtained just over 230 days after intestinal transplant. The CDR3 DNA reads TGTGCCAGCAGTGAACTGAGCCGCAGCACAGATACGCAGTATTTT. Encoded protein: CASSELSRSTDTQYF. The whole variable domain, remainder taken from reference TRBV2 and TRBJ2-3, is EPEVTQTPSHQVTQMGQEVILRCVPISNHLYFYWYRQILGQKVEFLVSFYNNEISEKSEIFDDQFSVERPDGSNFTLKIRSTKLEDSAMYFCASSELSRSTDTQYFGPGTRLTVL.